This T cell receptor (beta chain) derives from a study of blood T cell repertoires in COVID-19. Study context: Samples taken during acute and convalescent COVID-19 were collected in the United States, Italy and Spain. The analysed material was cDNA or gDNA that came from T cells, B-cell-depleted T cells, or PBMCs.

Source study methods: Reference gene primer amplification in the assay estimated nucleated cell counts. Libraries were prepared by immunoSEQ multiplex PCR; TCRdb keeps only in-frame clonotypes and omits some of them. That table furnishes V, J and clone size, whereas the DNA furnished D and trimming. The sample lists a few hundred thousand clones; 75% to 90% were seen once. V was clipped by 2 bases and J by 0 bases, with 11 bases between them. Germline V gene data show CDR1 as SEHNR and CDR2 as FQNEAQ (reference sequence). CDR3 length: 16 amino acids. V is TRBV7-9 and J is TRBJ1-3; D gene ambiguous. What was sequenced was peripheral blood. This TCR came from a man between 25 and 39 years old with active or convalescent COVID-19. The CDR3 coding sequence is TGTGCCAGCAGCTTACGCGGGATGGTCTCTGGAAACACCATATATTTT. Protein product: CASSLRGMVSGNTIYF.